This T cell receptor beta chain was recorded in a study of blood T cell repertoires in COVID-19. The cohort comprised adults aged 18 to 89 years residing in approximately 25 US areas. TCRdb's table, derived via immunoSEQ multiplex PCR, lists solely in-frame clones and lacks some. The sample yields 370,000 or so clones, 87% seen once. Trimming removed 1 base at V and 7 bases at J, with 10 bases between. The CDR3 covers 14 residues. The germline V gene encodes CDR1 LNHNV and CDR2 YYDKDF (reference sequence). Sequencing was carried out using PBMCs or T cells enriched from blood (not recorded which). The rearrangement uses TRBV15 and TRBJ1-4; tentative D call: TRBD1 (6 bases). The receptor's source is a man aged 30-40 years who had recovered from COVID-19. CDR3 residues: CATSRGTGSEKLFF. In DNA form, the CDR3 reads TGTGCCACCAGCAGAGGTACAGGGAGTGAAAAACTGTTTTTT.